This TCR beta chain was obtained from a study of blood T cells in healthy people across ages. Only a few counts were recorded for this clonotype. For the second PCR, which ran for about 6 to 11 cycles, a sample-barcoded 5' primer and a J-beta primer mix were used. TCRdb processed the 5' RACE reads anew with MiXCR; each CDR3 protein has one entry. The table has 1.8 million or so distinct CDR3 sequences, about 39% seen once. The sequence was collected from a human donor in good health. The material sequenced was blood.

The CDR3 sequence is CASSPLGTSVVDTQYF. CDR3 coding DNA: TGCGCCAGCTCTCCCCTCGGGACTAGCGTGGTAGATACGCAGTATTTT. The chain couples TRBV4-1 to TRBJ2-3; 10 bases line up with TRBD2. Germline values: CDR1 MGHRA, CDR2 YSYEKL. This CDR3 region has 16 residues. V lost 8 bases, J lost 5 bases, and 13 bases stayed unmatched.